This T cell receptor beta chain was identified during a study of response to subunit inactivated influenza vaccine. TCRdb passed the RT-PCR reads through MiXCR, listing each CDR3 protein once. Altogether more than 450,000 distinct CDR3 sequences are present, roughly 10% being singletons, with the ten largest covering about 9.4%. This clonotype came up a few times. Sequencing was performed on PBMCs from blood, taken on the day of vaccination. This TCR was recovered from a man aged 45-60 years who received an inactivated influenza vaccine.

CDR3 in DNA: TGTGCCACCAGTGATCGAAGACAGGGGCCGAACACCGGGGAGCTGTTTTTT. Amino acid sequence: CATSDRRQGPNTGELFF. V and J are TRBV24-1 and TRBJ2-2; 8 nucleotides match TRBD1. CDR1 and CDR2 (germline): KGHDR, SFDVKD. This CDR3 is built from 17 residues. Trimming removed 3 bases from V and 0 bases from J; junction bases left unmatched: 5.